This T cell receptor beta chain was sequenced in a study of identical twins. The V gene lost 5 bases and the J gene lost 5 bases, with 13 bases spanning the gap. The germline CDR1 and CDR2 sequences are LGHNT and FRNRAP. The CDR3 runs 14 residues. This clonotype was counted many times. In TCRdb, the 5' RACE reads were re-called with MiXCR into one record per CDR3 protein. The data contain about 730,000 distinct CDR3 sequences, around 20% of them singletons. The sample was also reused in another study, on T cells expressing NK-cell markers.

The sequence derives from a woman under 30 in good health. The specimen was PBMCs. The chain is built from TRBV12-5 and TRBJ2-1; D possibly uses TRBD1 or TRBD2 (5 bases each). The CDR3 here is CASGLGHGNNEQFF. CDR3 bases: TGTGCTAGTGGTCTCGGACACGGGAACAATGAGCAGTTCTTC.